These T cell receptor beta chains were read from a single sample in a study of blood T cell repertoires in COVID-19. TCRdb's copy holds only in-frame clones and misses some; the assay was immunoSEQ multiplex PCR. The table lists 65,000 to 85,000 clones, around 88% of them singletons, with around 6.3% in the top ten. Input material: peripheral blood. The receptors were gathered from a man at least 80 years old with COVID-19, enrolled during active disease. Both conserved end residues are part of each CDR3. Expanded clones are given a class, and other clones once, few, many or no size at all.

V	J	size	CDR3
TRBV18	TRBJ1-2	.	CASSPGSSYGYTF
TRBV12-3/TRBV12-4	TRBJ2-7	.	CASSWTGYEQYF
TRBV7-9	TRBJ2-2	.	CASRFDRGGNTGELFF
TRBV6-5	TRBJ2-7	once	CASSRDISYEQYF
TRBV5-6	TRBJ1-5	.	CASSVSYRVNQPQHF
TRBV5-1	TRBJ1-4	.	CASGPDRANEKLFF
TRBV7-2	TRBJ2-3	.	CASSMRGASTDTQYF
TRBV7-9	TRBJ1-2	.	CASSQDSYGYTF
TRBV5-4	TRBJ1-3	.	CASSTTGSGNTIYF
TRBV6-1	TRBJ1-6	.	CASSEAGVGQLGSPLHF
TRBV3-1/TRBV3-2	TRBJ2-1	.	CASSQSGWLGNEQFF
TRBV19	TRBJ1-5	.	CASSIGVRRPQHF
TRBV6-5	TRBJ2-1	.	CASRDRMYNEQFF
TRBV11-2	TRBJ1-3	.	CASSSDPGVTIYF
TRBV10-3	TRBJ1-6	.	CAISETGGYNSPLHF
TRBV18	TRBJ1-2	.	CASSPGGSYGYTF
TRBV4-2	TRBJ1-1	.	CASSSDRENTEAFF
TRBV9	TRBJ1-4	.	CASSVGTGVGKLFF
TRBV5-6	TRBJ2-3	.	CASSLFGVSTDTQYF
TRBV5-1	TRBJ2-1	.	CASSATAAQRGHEQFF
TRBV4-2	TRBJ2-7	.	CASSQEHRSEQYF
TRBV3-1/TRBV3-2	TRBJ1-1	.	CASSQGFRSEAFF
TRBV11-2	TRBJ2-2	.	CASSLSGGTDTGELFF
TRBV18	TRBJ1-5	.	CASSLLGLENQPQHF
TRBV19	TRBJ1-2	.	CASSPVDREGYGYTF
TRBV7-9	TRBJ2-3	few	CASAGTGVTDTQYF
TRBV27	TRBJ1-5	.	CASSKSIRHLTQPQHF
TRBV2	TRBJ1-3	.	CASSAGGAGNTIYF
TRBV3-1/TRBV3-2	TRBJ1-2	.	CASSQESLGGGYGYTF
TRBV5-4	TRBJ1-4	.	CASSAPEEKLFF
TRBV6-2/TRBV6-3	TRBJ1-5	.	CASSPQGNQPQHF
TRBV7-9	TRBJ1-1	.	CASSHPGTEAFF
TRBV6-6	TRBJ2-2	.	CASSYSRDSYGELFF
TRBV5-1	TRBJ2-7	.	CASSFIPTENSYEQYF
TRBV4-2	TRBJ1-5	.	CASSQEGGTGASNQPQHF
TRBV11-1	TRBJ1-6	.	CASSLESGQGSLHF
TRBV27	TRBJ1-3	.	CASSLFAPGYSGNTIYF
TRBV5-4	TRBJ2-7	.	CASSLVSSYEQYF
TRBV7-9	TRBJ2-7	.	CASSLGTTSYEQYF
TRBV5-1	TRBJ2-5	once	CASCDGGAEETQYF
TRBV5-1	TRBJ1-1	.	CASGKTTGSGTEAFF
TRBV9	TRBJ1-1	.	CASSASGQVNTEAFF
TRBV5-4	TRBJ2-2	.	CASSLSPTGSGELFF
TRBV5-5	TRBJ1-2	once	CASSPMTGLHFYGYTF
TRBV20-1	TRBJ1-1	.	CSASSMRQQNTEAFF
TRBV2	TRBJ1-2	.	CASCPEGGLGYTF
TRBV28	TRBJ2-5	.	CASTSTALKETQYF
TRBV28	TRBJ1-2	.	CASSLSTGKKGRGGYTF
TRBV6-2/TRBV6-3	TRBJ1-2	many	CASSYFRGSGYTF
TRBV5-5	TRBJ2-7	.	CASSLERGPYEQYF
TRBV5-4	TRBJ2-6	.	CASSLDSSGANVLTF
TRBV7-7	TRBJ2-3	.	CASSFTGDTDTQYF
TRBV5-1	TRBJ1-3	.	CASSETGGVSGNTIYF
TRBV5-1	TRBJ2-3	.	CASSLSRGSTDTQYF